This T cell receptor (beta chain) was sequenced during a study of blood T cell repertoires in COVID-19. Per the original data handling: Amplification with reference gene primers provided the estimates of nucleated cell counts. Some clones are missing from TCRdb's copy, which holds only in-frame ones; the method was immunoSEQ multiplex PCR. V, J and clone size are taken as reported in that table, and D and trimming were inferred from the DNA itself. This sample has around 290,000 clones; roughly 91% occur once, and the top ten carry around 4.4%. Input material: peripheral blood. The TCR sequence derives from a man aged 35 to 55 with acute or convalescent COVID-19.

The CDR3 coding sequence is TGTGCCAGCAGCTCTCTAGGACAGACCGGGGAGCTGTTTTTT. Residues: CASSSLGQTGELFF. The rearrangement joins TRBV5-4 to TRBJ2-2; maybe TRBD1 (6 bases). Trimming took off 3 bases at V and 5 bases at J, with 11 bases between the two ends. The germline gives CDR1 SGHNT, CDR2 YYREEE (reference sequence). The CDR3 has 14 amino acids.